What follows describes a single TCR beta chain. The sample originates from a study of blood T cell repertoires in COVID-19. Study at large: The United States, Italy and Spain were the sources of the acute and convalescent COVID-19 samples.

Per the original data handling: Amplification of reference gene primers provided the estimated nucleated cell counts. TCRdb's copy holds only in-frame clones and misses some; the assay was immunoSEQ multiplex PCR. From that table come the V and J calls and clone size; the DNA was used to work out D and trimming. The table records 150,000 to 200,000 clones, over 80% of them present only once. This CDR3 has 14 amino acids. V lost 5 bases and J lost 6, with 16 bases in between. Germline lookup yields CDR1 SGHTA and CDR2 FQGNSA. This chain connects TRBV7-2 to TRBJ1-2; TRBD1 is a possible D gene (6 bases). The receptor was isolated from a woman between 50 and 59 years old with acute or convalescent COVID-19. The sample was peripheral blood. Written as DNA, the CDR3 is TGTGCCAGCAGCGCATCCGGGACACCGAATGGCTACACCTTC. Its protein product is CASSASGTPNGYTF.